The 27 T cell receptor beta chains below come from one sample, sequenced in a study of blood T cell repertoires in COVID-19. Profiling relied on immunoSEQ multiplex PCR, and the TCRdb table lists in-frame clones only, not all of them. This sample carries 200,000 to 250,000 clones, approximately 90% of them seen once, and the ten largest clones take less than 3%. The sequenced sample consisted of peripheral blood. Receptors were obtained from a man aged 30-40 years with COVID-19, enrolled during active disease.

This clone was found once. Here the CDR3 reads CAINARGYGYTF. The CDR3 nucleotides are TGTGCCATCAATGCTAGGGGCTACGGCTACACCTTC. The chain uses TRBV10-3 and TRBJ1-2, with D possibly matching TRBD1 (5 bases). The CDR3 has 12 residues. Germline lookup yields CDR1 ENHRY and CDR2 SYGVKD. The ends were cut back, 7 bases at V and 8 bases at J, with 14 bases in the middle.

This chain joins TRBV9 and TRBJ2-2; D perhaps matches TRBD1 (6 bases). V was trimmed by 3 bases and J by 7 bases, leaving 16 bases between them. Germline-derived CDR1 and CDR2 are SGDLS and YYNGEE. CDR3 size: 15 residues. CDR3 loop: CASSDNRVIHGELFF. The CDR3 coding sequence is TGTGCCAGCAGCGATAACAGGGTGATACACGGGGAGCTGTTTTTT.

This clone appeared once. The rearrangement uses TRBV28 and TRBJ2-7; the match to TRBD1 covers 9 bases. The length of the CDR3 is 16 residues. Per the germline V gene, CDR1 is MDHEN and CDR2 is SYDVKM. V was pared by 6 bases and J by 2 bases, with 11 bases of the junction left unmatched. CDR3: CASSRLPGQGPYEQYF. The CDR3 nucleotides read TGTGCCAGCAGCCGACTCCCGGGACAGGGCCCCTACGAGCAGTACTTC. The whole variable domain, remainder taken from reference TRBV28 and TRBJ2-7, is DVKVTQSSRYLVKRTGEKVFLECVQDMDHENMFWYRQDPGLGLRLIYFSYDVKMKEKGDIPEGYSVSREKKERFSLILESASTNQTSMYLCASSRLPGQGPYEQYFGPGTRLTVT.

CDR3 loop: CASSRLGQGRTDTQYF. The CDR3 nucleotides are TGTGCCAGCAGCCGATTGGGACAGGGTAGGACAGATACGCAGTATTTT. The J gene is TRBJ2-3, the V gene TRBV9; 9 bases align to TRBD1. V was clipped by 4 bases and J by 3 bases; unmatched bases: 9. The CDR3 length is 16 residues. The germline V gene encodes CDR1 SGDLS and CDR2 YYNGEE.

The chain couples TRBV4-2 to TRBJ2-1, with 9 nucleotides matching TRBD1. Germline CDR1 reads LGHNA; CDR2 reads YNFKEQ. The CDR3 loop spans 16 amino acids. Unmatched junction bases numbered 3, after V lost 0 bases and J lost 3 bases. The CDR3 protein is CASSQDTGGFYNEQFF. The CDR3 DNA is TGTGCCAGCAGCCAAGACACAGGGGGCTTCTACAATGAGCAGTTCTTC.

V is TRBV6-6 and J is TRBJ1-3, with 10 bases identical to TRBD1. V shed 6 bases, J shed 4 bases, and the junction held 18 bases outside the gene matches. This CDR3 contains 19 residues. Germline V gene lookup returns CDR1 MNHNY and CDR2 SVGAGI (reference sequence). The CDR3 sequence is CASRRSGTGEGPPGNTIYF. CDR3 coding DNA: TGTGCCAGCAGGCGATCCGGGACAGGGGAAGGGCCACCCGGAAACACCATATATTTT.

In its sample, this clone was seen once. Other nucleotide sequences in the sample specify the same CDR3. In DNA form, the CDR3 reads TGTGCCAGCTCGCCGGGACAGGGGAACACTGAAGCTTTCTTT. It codes for CASSPGQGNTEAFF. The J gene is TRBJ1-1, the V gene TRBV3-1 (or the pseudogene TRBV3-2); 9 positions agree with TRBD1. J gave up 1 base and V 8 bases, and 5 bases lay outside the gene matches. This CDR3 has 14 residues. Per the germline V gene, CDR1 is LGHDT and CDR2 is YNNKEL (reference sequence).

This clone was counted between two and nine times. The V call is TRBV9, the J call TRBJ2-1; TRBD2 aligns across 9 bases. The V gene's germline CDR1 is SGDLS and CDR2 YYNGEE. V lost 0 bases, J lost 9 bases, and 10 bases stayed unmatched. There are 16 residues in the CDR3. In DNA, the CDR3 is TGTGCCAGCAGCGTAGTAGCCCAGCGGGAGGTTAGTGAGCAGTTCTTC. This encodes CASSVVAQREVSEQFF.

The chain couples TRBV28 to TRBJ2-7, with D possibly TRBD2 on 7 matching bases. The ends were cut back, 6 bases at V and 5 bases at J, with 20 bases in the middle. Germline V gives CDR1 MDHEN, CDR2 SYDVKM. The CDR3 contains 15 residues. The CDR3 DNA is TGTGCCAGCAGCCCGTCTGGGGGGGGCTTCCACGAGCAGTACTTC. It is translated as CASSPSGGGFHEQYF.

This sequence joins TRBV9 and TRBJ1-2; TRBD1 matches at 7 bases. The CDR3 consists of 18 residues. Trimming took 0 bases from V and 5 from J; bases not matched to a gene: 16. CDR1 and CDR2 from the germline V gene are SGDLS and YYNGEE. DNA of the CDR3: TGTGCCAGCAGCGTAGGGATCGTAGGAATGGACAGGTCTTATGGCTACACCTTC. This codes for CASSVGIVGMDRSYGYTF. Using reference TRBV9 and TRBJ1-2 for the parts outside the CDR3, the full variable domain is DSGVTQTPKHLITATGQRVTLRCSPRSGDLSVYWYQQSLDQGLQFLIQYYNGEERAKGNILERFSAQQFPDLHSELNLSSLELGDSALYFCASSVGIVGMDRSYGYTFGSGTRLTVV.

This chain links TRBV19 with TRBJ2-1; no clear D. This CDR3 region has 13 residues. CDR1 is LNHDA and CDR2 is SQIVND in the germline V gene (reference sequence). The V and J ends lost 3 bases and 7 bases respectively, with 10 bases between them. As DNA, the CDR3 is TGTGCCAGTAGTATGTTGCCGAGGAATGAGCAGTTCTTC. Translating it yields CASSMLPRNEQFF.

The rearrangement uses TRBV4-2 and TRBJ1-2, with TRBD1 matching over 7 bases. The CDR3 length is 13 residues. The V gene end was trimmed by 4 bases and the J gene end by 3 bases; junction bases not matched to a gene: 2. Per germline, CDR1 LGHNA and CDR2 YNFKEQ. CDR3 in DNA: TGTGCCAGCAGCCCGGGACAGCACTATGGCTACACCTTC. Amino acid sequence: CASSPGQHYGYTF.

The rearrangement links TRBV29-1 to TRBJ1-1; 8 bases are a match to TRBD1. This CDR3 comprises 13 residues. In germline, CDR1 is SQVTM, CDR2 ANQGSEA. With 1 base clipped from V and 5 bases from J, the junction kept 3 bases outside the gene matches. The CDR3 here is CSVEVDRGTEAFF. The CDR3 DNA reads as TGCAGCGTTGAAGTCGACAGGGGAACTGAAGCTTTCTTT.

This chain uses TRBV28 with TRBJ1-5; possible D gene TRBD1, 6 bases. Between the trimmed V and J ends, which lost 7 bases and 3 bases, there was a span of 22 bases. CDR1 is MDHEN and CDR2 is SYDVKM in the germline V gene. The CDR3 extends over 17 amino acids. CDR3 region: CASTLPPGGRSNQPQHF. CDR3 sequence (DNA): TGTGCCAGCACTCTCCCCCCGGGGGGCAGGTCCAATCAGCCCCAGCATTTT.

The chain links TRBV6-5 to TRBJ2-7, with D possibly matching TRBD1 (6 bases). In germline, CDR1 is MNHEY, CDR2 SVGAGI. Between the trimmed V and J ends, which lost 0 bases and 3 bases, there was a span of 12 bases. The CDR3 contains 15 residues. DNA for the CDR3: TGTGCCAGCAGTTACTCGAGTATGGACAGCTACGAGCAGTACTTC. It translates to CASSYSSMDSYEQYF.

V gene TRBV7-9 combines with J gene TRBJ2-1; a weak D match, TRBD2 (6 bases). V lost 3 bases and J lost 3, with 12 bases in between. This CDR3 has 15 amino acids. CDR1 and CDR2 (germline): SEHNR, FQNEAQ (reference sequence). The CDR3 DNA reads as TGTGCCAGCAGCTTCCGGGGAGGTAGCTACAATGAGCAGTTCTTC. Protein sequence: CASSFRGGSYNEQFF.

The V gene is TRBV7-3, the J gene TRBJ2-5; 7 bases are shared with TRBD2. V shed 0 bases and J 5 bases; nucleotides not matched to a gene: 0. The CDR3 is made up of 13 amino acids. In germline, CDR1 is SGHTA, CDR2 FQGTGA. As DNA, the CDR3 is TGTGCCAGCAGCTTAACGGGAGGGGAGACCCAGTACTTC. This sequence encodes CASSLTGGETQYF.

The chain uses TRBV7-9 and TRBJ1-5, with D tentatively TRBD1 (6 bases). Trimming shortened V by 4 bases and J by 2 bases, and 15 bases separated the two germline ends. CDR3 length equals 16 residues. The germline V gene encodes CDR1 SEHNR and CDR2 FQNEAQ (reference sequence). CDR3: CASSSWDTARNQPQHF. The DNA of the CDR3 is TGTGCCAGCAGCTCCTGGGACACCGCACGCAATCAGCCCCAGCATTTT.

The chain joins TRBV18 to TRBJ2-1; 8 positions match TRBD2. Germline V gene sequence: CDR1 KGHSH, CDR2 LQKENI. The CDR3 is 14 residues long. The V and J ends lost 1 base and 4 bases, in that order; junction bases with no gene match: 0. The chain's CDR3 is CASSPLAGYNEQFF. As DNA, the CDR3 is TGTGCCAGCTCACCACTAGCGGGGTACAATGAGCAGTTCTTC.

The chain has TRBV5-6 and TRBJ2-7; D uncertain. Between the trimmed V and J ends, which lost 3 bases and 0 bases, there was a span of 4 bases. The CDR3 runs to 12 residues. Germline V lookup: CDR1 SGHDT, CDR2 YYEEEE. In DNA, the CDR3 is TGTGCCAGCAGCTCAAACTCCTACGAGCAGTACTTC. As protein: CASSSNSYEQYF.

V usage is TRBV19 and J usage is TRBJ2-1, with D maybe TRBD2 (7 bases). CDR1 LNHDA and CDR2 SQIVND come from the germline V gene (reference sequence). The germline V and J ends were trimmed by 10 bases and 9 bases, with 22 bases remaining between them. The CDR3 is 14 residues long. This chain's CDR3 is CATSPGGHSIEQFF. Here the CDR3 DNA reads TGTGCCACCTCCCCGGGGGGCCATAGTATTGAGCAGTTCTTC.

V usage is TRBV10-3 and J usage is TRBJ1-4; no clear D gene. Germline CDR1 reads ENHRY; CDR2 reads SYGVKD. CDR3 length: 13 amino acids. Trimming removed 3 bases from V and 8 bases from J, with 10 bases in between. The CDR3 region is CAISEQNGEKLFF. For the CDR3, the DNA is TGTGCCATCAGTGAACAGAACGGAGAAAAACTGTTTTTT.

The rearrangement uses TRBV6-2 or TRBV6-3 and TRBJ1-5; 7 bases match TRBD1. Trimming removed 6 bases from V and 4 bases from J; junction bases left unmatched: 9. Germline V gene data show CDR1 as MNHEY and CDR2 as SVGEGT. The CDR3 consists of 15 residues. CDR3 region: CASSRTGSLNQPQHF. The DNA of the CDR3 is TGTGCCAGCAGCCGGACAGGCTCCCTTAATCAGCCCCAGCATTTT.

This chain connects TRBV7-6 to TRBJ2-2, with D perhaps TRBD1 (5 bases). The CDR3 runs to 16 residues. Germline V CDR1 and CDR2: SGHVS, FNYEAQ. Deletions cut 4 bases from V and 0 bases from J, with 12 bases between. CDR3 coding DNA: TGTGCCAGCAGCTCAGAAGGGGCAGCGAACACCGGGGAGCTGTTTTTT. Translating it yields CASSSEGAANTGELFF.

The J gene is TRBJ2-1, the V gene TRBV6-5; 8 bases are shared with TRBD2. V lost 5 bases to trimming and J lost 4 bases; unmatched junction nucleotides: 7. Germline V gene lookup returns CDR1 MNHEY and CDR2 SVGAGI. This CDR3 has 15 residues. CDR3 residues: CASSKGLEFYNEQFF. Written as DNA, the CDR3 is TGTGCCAGCAGTAAGGGACTAGAGTTTTACAATGAGCAGTTCTTC.

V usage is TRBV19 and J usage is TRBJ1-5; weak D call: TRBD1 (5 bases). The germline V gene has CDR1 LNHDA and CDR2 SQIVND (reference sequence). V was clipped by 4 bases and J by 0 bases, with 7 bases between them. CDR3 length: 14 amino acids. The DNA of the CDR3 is TGTGCCAGTAGTAGGACATCTAGCAATCAGCCCCAGCATTTT. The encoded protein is CASSRTSSNQPQHF.

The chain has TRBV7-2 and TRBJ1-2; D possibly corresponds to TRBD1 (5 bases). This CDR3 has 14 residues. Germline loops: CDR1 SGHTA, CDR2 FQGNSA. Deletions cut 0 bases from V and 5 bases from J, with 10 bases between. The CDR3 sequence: CASSLAREGYGYTF. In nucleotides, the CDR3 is TGTGCCAGCAGCTTAGCGCGGGAGGGGTATGGCTACACCTTC.